The T cell receptor (beta chain) under discussion was sequenced for a study of graft-versus-host responses after intestinal transplantation. The V end lost 0 bases, the J end lost 1 base, and 10 bases lay between the germline ends. This CDR3 is built from 14 residues. Germline V CDR1 and CDR2: GTSNPN, SVGIG (reference sequence). On this clone: Its cognate antigen is unknown.

Only in-frame clones appear in the TCRdb table, and some are missing; sequencing was by immunoSEQ multiplex PCR. This sample has about 120,000 clones, with 90% to 95% found just once. Whole-study findings and limits: Recipient marrow held GvH clones, some first seen in ileum or blood.

Source: unstimulated CD4+ T cells sorted from spleen or lymph node cells, taken before intestinal transplant. The origin of this receptor is a human donor who received an intestinal transplant. The chain employs TRBV30 and TRBJ2-7; D call uncertain. Here the CDR3 DNA reads TGTGCCTGGAGTGTAGCCGGCGTATCCTACGAGCAGTACTTC. Its protein is CAWSVAGVSYEQYF.